One sample yielded the 2 T cell receptor beta chains listed below, sequenced in a study of cytomegalovirus exposure and HLA in healthy donors. Use of 60 Vbeta and 13 Jbeta primers characterized the PCR. This table comes from immunoSEQ multiplex PCR, and its TCRdb copy is limited to in-frame clones, with some not included. The data contain over 130,000 clones, 65% to 80% of them seen just once; the ten biggest clones take up 1.5% to 2%. The material sequenced was PBMCs. The receptors here all came from a woman in her 30s in good health and CMV-seronegative.

This chain connects TRBV2 to TRBJ1-3, with 8 bases that match TRBD1. The CDR3 is 14 amino acids. CDR1 SNHLY and CDR2 FYNNEI come from the germline V gene. After removal of 4 bases from V and 4 bases from J, the junction contained 3 bases not matched to a gene. The CDR3 sequence is CASSGTGPGNTIYF. CDR3 sequence (DNA): TGTGCCAGCAGTGGGACAGGGCCAGGAAACACCATATATTTT.

The rearrangement joins TRBV28 to TRBJ2-5; D uncertain. Trimming shortened V by 7 bases and J by 7 bases, and 16 bases separated the two germline ends. Per the germline V gene, CDR1 is MDHEN and CDR2 is SYDVKM. The CDR3 sequence is 13 residues long. The CDR3: CASTTLGSWTQYF. The CDR3 DNA is TGTGCCAGCACCACCCTAGGCAGTTGGACCCAGTACTTC.